Listed here are 5 T cell receptor beta chains from one sample, sequenced in a study of T cell repertoires in aging, cancer and after chemotherapy. Peripheral blood genomic DNA, not sorted cells or RNA, was the template. TRB rearrangements spanning V, D and J were amplified using mixed TRB-A/B primers. In TCRdb, the multiplex PCR reads were re-called with MiXCR into one record per CDR3 protein. The table lists approximately 4,900 distinct CDR3 sequences, 46% of them singletons. Sequencing input: blood. The receptors were gathered from a human donor in good health.

This clonotype turned up a few times. As DNA, the CDR3 is TGTGCCAGCAGCGTACTTCAGGGGGGGCAGGGCTACACCTTC. Protein product: CASSVLQGGQGYTF. The chain joins TRBV6-5 to TRBJ1-2; 7 bases match TRBD1. Germline V CDR1 and CDR2: MNHEY, SVGAGI. The V and J ends lost 6 bases and 8 bases, in that order; junction bases with no gene match: 12. The CDR3 extends over 14 amino acids.

This clonotype appeared a few times. The chain links TRBV5-5 to TRBJ1-5; 7 nucleotides line up with TRBD1. The germline V gene has CDR1 SGHKS and CDR2 YYEKEE (reference sequence). This CDR3 is built from 15 residues. J was trimmed by 2 bases and V by 2 bases; bases with no gene match: 4. The CDR3 DNA reads TGTGCCAGCAGCTTAACAGGGGCGGGCAATCAGCCCCAGCATTTT. It encodes CASSLTGAGNQPQHF.

The V gene is TRBV27, the J gene TRBJ1-6; D gene uncertain. The V and J ends lost 5 bases and 6 bases respectively, with 11 bases between them. Germline V gene sequence: CDR1 MNHEY, CDR2 SMNVEV (reference sequence). This CDR3 is 14 amino acids long. The CDR3 here is CASSPQLSNSPLHF. As DNA, the CDR3 is TGTGCCAGCAGTCCACAACTGAGTAATTCACCCCTCCACTTT.

The chain employs TRBV5-4 and TRBJ2-3; TRBD2 matches at 7 bases. V shed 4 bases, J shed 2 bases, and the junction held 1 base outside the gene matches. This CDR3 contains 13 residues. The germline CDR1 and CDR2 sequences are SGHNT and YYREEE (reference sequence). The CDR3 sequence is CASSGGDTDTQYF. The CDR3, as DNA: TGTGCCAGCAGCGGGGGGGACACAGATACGCAGTATTTT.

This clonotype occurred a few times. The chain has TRBV6-5 and TRBJ2-7; 7 positions agree with TRBD1. Unmatched junction bases numbered 8, after V lost 6 bases and J lost 0 bases. In germline, CDR1 is MNHEY, CDR2 SVGAGI. This CDR3 comprises 15 residues. This CDR3 is CASSPRQGFSYEQYF. DNA of the CDR3: TGTGCCAGCAGCCCTAGACAGGGATTCTCCTACGAGCAGTACTTC.